These T cell receptor beta chains were read from a single sample in a study of a mutant IDH1 vaccine in newly diagnosed glioma. These receptors have no known antigen. Some clones are missing from TCRdb's copy, which holds only in-frame ones; the method was immunoSEQ multiplex PCR. The table lists some 52,000 clones, roughly nine tenths of them singletons, with roughly 2.3% in the top ten. The input for sequencing was PBMCs, taken from a glioma patient whose treatment included an IDH1 peptide vaccine. These receptors were obtained from a man in his fifties or sixties with glioma. Both conserved end residues are part of each CDR3. A D gene is named only where the DNA matches it firmly.

d_call j_call v_call cdr3_nt cdr3_aa
NA TRBJ2-7 TRBV13 TGTGCCAGCAGCCGATACAGGGTAAGCTCCTACGAGCAGTACTTC CASSRYRVSSYEQYF
NA TRBJ2-6 TRBV28 TGTGCCAGCAGTCCCCCGGTAGCCGGGGCCAACGTCCTGACTTTC CASSPPVAGANVLTF
TRBD2 TRBJ2-3 TRBV6-1 TGTGCCAGCAGGCCAGGGAGGGCGAGCACAGATACGCAGTATTTT CASRPGRASTDTQYF
NA TRBJ2-5 TRBV27 TGTGCCACCCCCAAAGGGGGAGCCGCCCAAGAGACCCAGTACTTC CATPKGGAAQETQYF
TRBD2 TRBJ2-7 TRBV4-2 TGTGCCAGCAGCCCAGGACTAGCGGGAGGCCCCTTCTGGCTCACCTACGAGCAGTACTTC CASSPGLAGGPFWLTYEQYF
NA TRBJ1-2 TRBV28 TGTGCCAGCAGCTCCACCTTGGGCCAGGGGAAGGTCCACACCTTC CASSSTLGQGKVHTF
TRBD1 TRBJ2-5 TRBV28 TGTGCCAGCAGTGGGACAGGGAATGTAGAGACCCAGTACTTC CASSGTGNVETQYF
TRBD1 TRBJ2-7 TRBV4-2 TGTGCCAGCAGCCAAGAGTACAGGGGACGGGAGCAGTACTTC CASSQEYRGREQYF
NA TRBJ1-2 TRBV14 TGTGCCAGCAGCCAACGCACAGGGCGGGCCACAGATGGCTACACCTTC CASSQRTGRATDGYTF
NA TRBJ2-2 TRBV30 TGTGCCTGGAGTACCCCGGGAAGGCTGTTAGCCGACACCGGGGAGCTGTTTTTT CAWSTPGRLLADTGELFF
NA TRBJ2-1 TRBV4-3 TGCGCCAGCAGCCAAACGAGCTCCTACAATGAGCAGTTCTTC CASSQTSSYNEQFF
TRBD2 TRBJ2-3 TRBV6-7 TGTGCCAGCAGTTACTACCCGATAGGGCTAGCGGGGGGACGGTTCACAGATACGCAGTATTTT CASSYYPIGLAGGRFTDTQYF
TRBD1 TRBJ2-7 TRBV5-4 TGTGCCAGCAGCTCGGGACAGGGGGCTTACGAGCAGTACTTC CASSSGQGAYEQYF
NA TRBJ2-3 TRBV5-1 TGCGCCACATCAACGGACAACCCTAGCACAGATACGCAGTATTTT CATSTDNPSTDTQYF
NA TRBJ2-5 TRBV15 TGTGCCACCAGCAGCCGCGGGTCTGAGACCCAGTACTTC CATSSRGSETQYF
NA TRBJ2-7 TRBV28 TGTGCCAGCAGTTTGCCGGGGCAAGGGGGCGAGCAGTACTTC CASSLPGQGGEQYF
TRBD1 TRBJ1-4 TRBV5-8 TGTGTCAGCAGACAGGGGAAGACTAATGAAAAACTGTTTTTT CVSRQGKTNEKLFF
NA TRBJ2-7 TRBV7-9 TGTGCCAGCAGCCGCGGAGGGGGTGAGCAGTACTTC CASSRGGGEQYF